The 27 T cell receptor beta chains below come from one sample, sequenced in a study of T cell responses to AZD1222 COVID-19 vaccine (dated by TCRdb to the early 2020s). This specimen's time point label, per the study, means: baseline before first vaccination. The treatment or condition label on this specimen signifies: meningococcal conjugate vaccine given as trial control. The library was produced with the immunoSEQ multiplex PCR assay. The source is immuneACCESS, and TCRdb retained only in-frame sequences with V and J called. Part of the clones is not carried over; for the studies checked, unresolved V genes explain less than half of this, and the remainder is unexplained. The sample data list 57,000 or so clones, and 75% to 90% of these were observed just once. The ten biggest clones cover roughly a fifth of the sample. The specimen was peripheral blood, collected on day 0 of MenACWY control vaccination. These receptors were collected from an adult in good health.

This sequence joins TRBV10-2 and TRBJ2-1; D remains ambiguous. The CDR3 is 14 residues long. The V gene lost 0 bases and the J gene lost 7 bases, with 10 bases spanning the gap. Germline lookup yields CDR1 WSHSY and CDR2 SAAADI. The CDR3 sequence is CASSESLAFNEQFF. CDR3 nucleotide sequence: TGCGCCAGCAGTGAGTCGTTAGCTTTTAATGAGCAGTTCTTC.

This chain uses TRBV15 with TRBJ2-5; tentative D call: TRBD1 (5 bases). The germline V gene has CDR1 LNHNV and CDR2 YYDKDF (reference sequence). The CDR3 has 15 residues. V lost 1 base and J 2 bases, leaving 11 bases between the germline ends. Here the CDR3 reads CATSRVPGSQETQYF. The CDR3 region has the DNA TGTGCCACCAGCAGAGTCCCAGGGTCGCAAGAGACCCAGTACTTC.

This clone was detected only a few times. The chain carries TRBV7-8 and TRBJ2-7; TRBD1 agrees at 8 bases. CDR1 is SGHVS and CDR2 is FQNEAQ in the germline V gene. V gave up 5 bases and J gave up 1 base; unmatched junction bases: 4. The CDR3 contains 14 residues. CDR3 residues: CASSVGQASYEQYF. CDR3 nucleotides: TGTGCCAGCAGCGTGGGACAGGCTTCCTACGAGCAGTACTTC.

This chain uses TRBV5-1 with TRBJ2-5; D remains unclear. V lost 0 bases, J lost 1 base, and 13 bases lay in between. The CDR3 loop spans 16 amino acids. Germline V gives CDR1 SGHRS, CDR2 YFSETQ. DNA of the CDR3: TGCGCCAGCAGCTTGGCTATGGTGGCAGCCCAAGAGACCCAGTACTTC. Translated, it gives CASSLAMVAAQETQYF.

This sequence joins TRBV6-6 and TRBJ2-3, with D possibly TRBD2 on 6 matching bases. Germline V gene lookup returns CDR1 MNHNY and CDR2 SVGAGI (reference sequence). The CDR3 is 15 residues long. Trimming shortened V by 1 base and J by 2 bases, and 10 bases separated the two germline ends. CDR3 loop: CASSYLAEPTDTQYF. CDR3 bases: TGTGCCAGCAGTTACTTAGCGGAGCCCACAGATACGCAGTATTTT.

The DNA for the CDR3 is TGTGCCAGCAGGCTAAGCGGTCCTAACACCGGGGAGCTGTTTTTT. It specifies CASRLSGPNTGELFF. This chain links TRBV28 with TRBJ2-2, with a weak D call TRBD2 (5 bases). The V end lost 6 bases, the J end lost 2 bases, and 13 bases lay between the germline ends. This CDR3 has 15 amino acids. The germline V gene encodes CDR1 MDHEN and CDR2 SYDVKM.

This chain uses TRBV6-2 or TRBV6-3 with TRBJ2-7; tentatively, D is TRBD2 (6 bases). This CDR3 has 14 residues. Germline CDR1 and CDR2: MNHEY and SVGEGT. The V end was cut by 5 bases, the J end by 5 bases, with 16 bases between. The CDR3 is CASSPTGEFDEQYF. The DNA of the CDR3 is TGTGCCAGCAGTCCGACGGGAGAATTCGACGAGCAGTACTTC.

The chain recombines TRBV7-9 with TRBJ2-5, with TRBD1 as a possible D gene (6 bases). CDR1 is SEHNR and CDR2 is FQNEAQ in the germline V gene (reference sequence). Trimming removed 0 bases from V and 9 bases from J, with 14 bases in between. This CDR3 has 14 amino acids. CDR3 bases: TGTGCCAGCAGCTTAGCAGGGGGTATGGATTCCCAGTACTTC. Translating it yields CASSLAGGMDSQYF.

This sequence joins TRBV24-1 and TRBJ2-7, with D possibly TRBD1 on 7 matching bases. The CDR3 has 16 amino acids. Trimming removed 3 bases from V and 1 base from J, with 15 bases in between. The germline V gene encodes CDR1 KGHDR and CDR2 SFDVKD. This CDR3 reads CATSDPTGDSSYEQYF. The CDR3 DNA follows: TGTGCCACCAGTGATCCTACAGGGGACTCGTCCTACGAGCAGTACTTC.

The genes are TRBV28 and TRBJ1-1; 7 positions match TRBD1. V trimming: 4 bases; J trimming: 1 base; junction bases outside the gene matches: 12. CDR3 length: 17 amino acids. In germline, CDR1 is MDHEN, CDR2 SYDVKM. The CDR3 DNA follows: TGTGCCAGCAGTTCGTACAGGGGATTTCGGGGGAACACTGAAGCTTTCTTT. Amino acid sequence: CASSSYRGFRGNTEAFF. The full variable domain, with the rest looked up from reference TRBV28 and TRBJ1-1, is DVKVTQSSRYLVKRTGEKVFLECVQDMDHENMFWYRQDPGLGLRLIYFSYDVKMKEKGDIPEGYSVSREKKERFSLILESASTNQTSMYLCASSSYRGFRGNTEAFFGQGTRLTVV.

The chain employs TRBV7-8 and TRBJ1-3, with TRBD1 matching over 10 bases. The CDR3 has 16 residues. Germline-derived CDR1 and CDR2 are SGHVS and FQNEAQ. The junction had 6 bases not matched to a gene; V was cut back by 3 bases and J by 4 bases. CDR3 sequence (DNA): TGTGCCAGCAGCTTGACAGGGGGCGCGGGAGGAAACACCATATATTTT. Amino acids: CASSLTGGAGGNTIYF.

This chain links TRBV19 with TRBJ2-2, with D possibly TRBD2 on 5 matching bases. Germline-derived CDR1 and CDR2 are LNHDA and SQIVND (reference sequence). Trimming left V 0 bases short and J 5 bases short, with 10 bases between. This CDR3 region has 15 residues. CDR3 nucleotides: TGTGCCAGTAGTATAGAACTAGGCGGGACCGGGGAGCTGTTTTTT. Translating gives CASSIELGGTGELFF. The full variable domain, in which reference TRBV19 and TRBJ2-2 provide the parts outside the CDR3, is DGGITQSPKYLFRKEGQNVTLSCEQNLNHDAMYWYRQDPGQGLRLIYYSQIVNDFQKGDIAEGYSVSREKKESFPLTVTSAQKNPTAFYLCASSIELGGTGELFFGEGSRLTVL.

The chain joins TRBV28 to TRBJ2-7; TRBD2 agrees at 10 bases. With 1 base clipped from V and 3 bases from J, the junction kept 0 bases outside the gene matches. The CDR3 is made up of 14 amino acids. The germline V gene encodes CDR1 MDHEN and CDR2 SYDVKM. CDR3 region: CASSLLAGGYEQYF. Written as DNA, the CDR3 is TGTGCCAGCAGTTTATTAGCGGGAGGCTACGAGCAGTACTTC. The full variable domain, in which reference TRBV28 and TRBJ2-7 provide the parts outside the CDR3, is DVKVTQSSRYLVKRTGEKVFLECVQDMDHENMFWYRQDPGLGLRLIYFSYDVKMKEKGDIPEGYSVSREKKERFSLILESASTNQTSMYLCASSLLAGGYEQYFGPGTRLTVT.

The chain links TRBV12-5 to TRBJ2-7; D might be TRBD1 (5 bases). CDR1 is LGHNT and CDR2 is FRNRAP in the germline V gene. With 11 bases removed from V and 3 bases from J, the gap between germline ends came to 20 bases. The CDR3 is 14 residues long. DNA for the CDR3: TGTGCTCCTACTTATGGCGGACACCGCTACGAGCAGTACTTC. It encodes CAPTYGGHRYEQYF.

This sequence joins TRBV5-8 and TRBJ1-1; D gene uncertain. This CDR3 comprises 15 residues. Germline loops: CDR1 SGHTS, CDR2 YDEGEE. V lost 0 bases and J 6 bases, leaving 15 bases between the germline ends. CDR3 region: CASSLGRRYVAEAFF. The CDR3, as DNA: TGTGCCAGCAGCTTGGGGAGGAGGTATGTCGCTGAAGCTTTCTTT.

The rearrangement uses TRBV14 and TRBJ2-7; TRBD2 aligns across 14 bases. The CDR3 has 19 amino acids. Germline CDR1 is SGHDN and CDR2 is FVKESK. With 4 bases clipped from V and 4 bases from J, the junction kept 15 bases outside the gene matches. This chain's CDR3 is CASSPRSSGTSGRYYEQYF. Written as DNA, the CDR3 is TGTGCCAGCAGCCCAAGGAGTTCCGGGACTAGCGGGAGATATTACGAGCAGTACTTC. Together with reference TRBV14 and TRBJ2-7, the CDR3 gives the full variable domain: EAGVTQFPSHSVIEKGQTVTLRCDPISGHDNLYWYRRVMGKEIKFLLHFVKESKQDESGMPNNRFLAERTGGTYSTLKVQPAELEDSGVYFCASSPRSSGTSGRYYEQYFGPGTRLTVT.

The V gene is TRBV19, the J gene TRBJ2-1; 11 bases map to TRBD2. V shed 3 bases, J shed 6 bases, and the junction held 4 bases outside the gene matches. Germline V gene data show CDR1 as LNHDA and CDR2 as SQIVND (reference sequence). The CDR3 has 15 residues. Here the CDR3 DNA reads TGTGCCAGTAGTATTTTTACTAGCGGGAGCAATGAGCAGTTCTTC. As protein: CASSIFTSGSNEQFF.

The rearrangement joins TRBV5-5 to TRBJ2-6, with 9 bases matching TRBD1. Germline CDR1 SGHKS, CDR2 YYEKEE (reference sequence). This CDR3 region has 17 residues. Trimming cost V 4 bases and J 1 base; bases outside gene matches: 6. CDR3 bases: TGTGCCAGCAGCGTGGGGACAGGGACATCTGGGGCCAACGTCCTGACTTTC. Protein product: CASSVGTGTSGANVLTF.

This clone was seen more than once but under ten times. The chain carries TRBV6-5 and TRBJ2-1; D possibly corresponds to TRBD1 (6 bases). The CDR3 loop spans 13 amino acids. Germline CDR1 MNHEY, CDR2 SVGAGI. Between the trimmed V and J ends, which lost 6 bases and 8 bases, there was a span of 14 bases. For the CDR3, the DNA is TGTGCCAGCAGCCAACTAGGGACACATGAGCAGTTCTTC. Residues: CASSQLGTHEQFF.

The rearrangement joins TRBV5-6 to TRBJ2-7; no firm D call. CDR1 SGHDT and CDR2 YYEEEE come from the germline V gene. The CDR3 consists of 14 residues. V was cut by 0 bases and J by 3 bases, with 10 bases left in between. The CDR3 reads CASSLAGIDYEQYF. In DNA form, the CDR3 reads TGTGCCAGCAGCTTGGCTGGCATAGACTACGAGCAGTACTTC.

This clone was seen only once. The chain links TRBV27 to TRBJ2-7, with 8 bases fitting TRBD2. Germline-derived CDR1 and CDR2 are MNHEY and SMNVEV (reference sequence). There are 15 residues in the CDR3. Germline trimming cut 2 bases from V and 0 bases from J; bases unmatched to any gene: 3. This CDR3 is CASSLGLAGSYEQYF. The CDR3, as DNA: TGTGCCAGCAGTTTAGGGCTAGCGGGCTCCTACGAGCAGTACTTC.

The chain has TRBV5-1 and TRBJ2-3; possibly TRBD1 or TRBD2 for D (5 bases each). Per the germline V gene, CDR1 is SGHRS and CDR2 is YFSETQ. The CDR3 has 13 residues. V was shortened by 7 bases and J by 1 base, with 10 bases between the two germline ends. The CDR3 sequence is CASSGHGTDTQYF. CDR3 nucleotides: TGCGCCAGCTCGGGGCATGGCACAGATACGCAGTATTTT.

V is TRBV2 and J is TRBJ1-5; D is unresolved. Per germline, CDR1 SNHLY and CDR2 FYNNEI. V dropped 2 bases and J dropped 3 bases, with 11 bases sitting between them. This CDR3 spans 15 amino acids. The CDR3 DNA reads TGTGCCAGCAGTGAACGCCAGGCCTCCAATCAGCCCCAGCATTTT. The encoded protein is CASSERQASNQPQHF.

This chain links TRBV18 with TRBJ1-5, with 12 bases fitting TRBD1. The CDR3 is 17 amino acids. In germline, CDR1 is KGHSH, CDR2 LQKENI. Losses at the gene ends were 8 bases for V and 6 bases for J; bases not matched to a gene: 14. The CDR3, as DNA: TGTGCCAGCGACTCGTTGGGGGGACAGGGGGCTGTTCAGCCCCAGCATTTT. Its translation: CASDSLGGQGAVQPQHF.

A single count supports this clone. The V gene is TRBV12-3 or TRBV12-4, the J gene TRBJ2-7, with 7 bases aligning to TRBD1. This CDR3 has 13 residues. Trimming took 5 bases from V and 7 from J; bases not matched to a gene: 8. The DNA of the CDR3 is TGTGCCAGCAGTCCGGGACAGCCCCAAGAGCAGTACTTC. Translating gives CASSPGQPQEQYF.

The rearrangement uses TRBV19 and TRBJ2-7; D is undetermined. Trimming took 5 bases from V and 4 from J, leaving 12 bases between them. The germline gives CDR1 LNHDA, CDR2 SQIVND (reference sequence). The CDR3 has 13 residues. The CDR3 protein is CASSGIIGYEQYF. CDR3 coding DNA: TGTGCCAGTAGTGGGATTATTGGGTACGAGCAGTACTTC.

Points on this clone: One junction end disagrees with the germline gene, perhaps due to a read error. The rearrangement joins TRBV7-7 to TRBJ2-1; TRBD2 agrees at 11 bases. Germline lookup yields CDR1 SSHAT and CDR2 FNYEAQ (reference sequence). The CDR3 contains 17 residues. The CDR3 region has the DNA TGTGCTAGCAGCTTAGACGCACTAGCGGGAGTAAGGAATGAGCAGTTCTTC. Amino acids: CASSLDALAGVRNEQFF.